This TCR beta chain came from a study of cytomegalovirus exposure and HLA in healthy donors. Study conclusions and caveats: As was reported, the classifier diagnosed cytomegalovirus status with high specificity and sensitivity.

J lost 8 bases, V lost 4 bases, and 8 bases had no gene match. In germline, CDR1 is LGHNA, CDR2 YNFKEQ. The CDR3 consists of 15 residues. PCR amplification relied on 60 Vbeta primers (plus 13 Jbeta primers). TCRdb keeps only in-frame clones here, not all; method: immunoSEQ multiplex PCR. This table holds approximately 70,000 clones, about three quarters found once. Comment on this clone: Antigen specificity is unknown.

The chain uses TRBV4-2 and TRBJ2-1; 10 nucleotides match TRBD2. The specimen was PBMCs. This TCR was sampled from a woman between 40 and 50 years old in good health and CMV-seropositive. The CDR3 sequence: CASSPQAGGRDEQFF. Written as DNA, the CDR3 is TGTGCCAGCAGCCCCCAAGCGGGGGGGCGGGATGAGCAGTTCTTC.